This T cell receptor (beta chain) comes out of a study of CD8 T cell repertoires and HIV-1 epitope variants (dated by TCRdb to about 2020). Study-level background: Twenty-five peptides representing autologous and known Gag and Nef epitope variants were each used to stimulate T cells in separate culture wells. Control conditions included a CMV, EBV and flu peptide pool, the Ebola AY9 epitope as negative control, and a no-peptide well. The epitopes tested were three Gag epitope families plus Nef HW9 and YT9. T cells were enriched using the EasySep Human T Cell Enrichment Kit and were co-cultured with equal numbers of autologous T cell-negative cells serving as antigen-presenting cells. Cultures were maintained for nine to ten days in IMDM with gentamicin, and half-media changes adding IL-2, IL-7 and IL-15 were performed on days 3 and 7. An aliquot of 1M T cells was set aside as an uncultured baseline condition, separate from the roughly 84 T cell cultures. A total of some 83 T cell cultures were run, with each culture condition done in triplicate except for one peptide, which was done in duplicate. Findings and caveats that apply to the study as a whole: Of the nine antigen-specific TCR beta clonotypes identified, roughly six appeared cross-reactive for autologous or known escape epitope variants. Roughly 5 clonotypes recognized the Nef KF9 family and one clonotype recognized the HW9 family, while no responses to the TAALDMSHF plasma variant were seen. The assay could identify only TCR beta chains and pointed to proliferation in response to antigen, not to T cell function or cytokine profile.

TCR beta CDR3 regions were sequenced at survey depth on the immunoSEQ platform. The QIAamp DNA micro kit was used to extract genomic DNA from every cultured and uncultured CD8+ T cell population. Concerning the study's data processing: Samples with fewer than 5,000 productive reads were excluded, resulting in the removal of about 6.5% of the 75 HIV peptide-stimulated cultures. Sequences were trimmed to CDR3 by a MANAFEST web app, and nonproductive sequences, CDR3s under 5 amino acids, and sequences not starting with C or ending with F/W were removed. Clonotypes were classified as antigen-specific only if expansion was observed in at least 2 of 3 replicates versus the no-peptide control at FDR 0.01, only within one epitope family. In addition, a specific clonotype needed a frequency at least fivefold higher than in wells stimulated with peptides from other epitope families. TCRdb obtained this table from immuneACCESS and retained in-frame rearrangements with V and J assigned. These tables miss some clones; where compared with another copy, unresolved V genes account for less than half of the shortfall, and the remainder is unexplained. The DNA was the basis for D and trimming; V, J and clone size are from that table. This sample comprises thousands of clones, around 67% of them detected only once. The top ten hold roughly two fifths of the sample.

A note on this clone: Its antigen target is currently unknown. It has no much larger one-base neighbor in the sample; base qualities were not kept.

The EasySep Human CD8+ T Cell Enrichment Kit was used on day 10 to isolate CD8+ T cells from every culture. Sequenced input: cultured CD8+ T cells derived from PBMCs. The clonotype was recovered from a male donor with HIV.

The CDR3 here reads CASRPDSTYEQYF. The sequence in DNA is TGCGCCAGCAGACCCGACAGTACCTACGAGCAGTACTTC. The chain is assembled from TRBV5-1 and TRBJ2-7; matching of 5 bases hints at TRBD1 as the D gene. V loses 5 bases of germline sequence and J loses 2 bases, and the interval between the two ends is 11 bases. The CDR3, from cysteine to phenylalanine, totals 13 residues. CDR3 DNA only is kept here, 39 bases in frame from base 1. The germline V gene provides CDR1 SGHRS and CDR2 YFSETQ.